The rows below give T cell receptor beta chains drawn from one sample of a study of shared clonotypes between healthy human individuals. The table came from immunoSEQ multiplex PCR; TCRdb's copy has only in-frame clones and leaves some out. The table has 2 million to 3 million clones, 90% to 95% seen once; the top ten hold roughly 0.39%. Sequencing was performed on naive CD4+ T cells from PBMCs. The source is a man aged 18 to 30 in good health. Some clones in this sample may be carry-over from other donors' samples. Both conserved end residues are part of each CDR3. A D gene is named only where the DNA matches it firmly. A row's size may be missing; if present it is once, few, many or a size class.

TRBV2	TRBJ1-1	TRBD1	-	CASTTDRYTEAFF
TRBV7-3	TRBJ2-2	TRBD1	-	CASRLSGGTGELFF
TRBV2	TRBJ1-5	TRBD1	-	CASRLIPTRGLEPQHF
TRBV7-8	TRBJ2-7	TRBD2	-	CASSPPGLAGTYEQYF
TRBV11-1	TRBJ2-5	-	-	CASSSGPRGETQYF
TRBV30	TRBJ1-2	-	-	CAWSVSNGYTF
TRBV5-1	TRBJ2-7	-	-	CASSLVGFHEQYF
TRBV28	TRBJ1-1	-	-	CASSLNPLWGPWGQFAFF
TRBV28	TRBJ2-3	TRBD2	-	CASSVAGGRTDTQYF
TRBV7-6	TRBJ2-2	-	-	CASSPLPGAGELFF
TRBV10-1	TRBJ2-2	TRBD2	-	CASSGRNTGELFF
TRBV28	TRBJ1-2	TRBD1	-	CASSSPGTGGEYGYTF
TRBV5-6	TRBJ2-1	TRBD2	-	CASTPSGSWRGEQFF
TRBV6-5	TRBJ2-1	-	-	CASSSSGRSYNEQFF
TRBV5-1	TRBJ2-7	-	-	CASSLAPGRSSEQYF
TRBV7-2	TRBJ2-7	TRBD1	-	CASSLTPGQGVYF
TRBV6-1	TRBJ1-1	-	-	CASGPYRERDTEAFF
TRBV6-6	TRBJ1-1	-	-	CASSPNTEAFF
TRBV10-3	TRBJ2-2	-	-	CAISASGTGELFF
TRBV5-4	TRBJ2-1	-	once	CASSSLEGDPYNEQFF
TRBV19	TRBJ2-7	-	-	CASRVSGAGSYEQYF
TRBV2	TRBJ1-2	-	once	CASRKDGSLGYTF
TRBV5-1	TRBJ1-5	TRBD1	-	CASSEGQGASNQPQHF
TRBV6-5	TRBJ2-6	TRBD1	-	CASSRDRGNNVLTF
TRBV1	-	-	-	CTSSQDRRGHPSYEQYF
TRBV9	TRBJ2-2	TRBD2	-	CASNLAGVPTGELFF
TRBV30	TRBJ1-5	-	few	CAWSGQGGAQHF